The entry below describes one T cell receptor beta chain. This entry comes from a study of blood T cell repertoires in COVID-19. TCRdb's copy holds only in-frame clones and misses some; the assay was immunoSEQ multiplex PCR. The sample comprises under 200,000 clones, 88% of which are singletons, and 6.6% rests with the top ten. With 4 bases removed from V and 1 base from J, the gap between germline ends came to 14 bases. Per the germline V gene, CDR1 is SQVTM and CDR2 is ANQGSEA. The length of the CDR3 is 14 residues. The sample consisted of PBMCs or T cells enriched from blood (not recorded which). This chain joins TRBV29-1 and TRBJ2-7; tentatively, D is TRBD2 (6 bases). This TCR came from a woman aged 45-59 years who had recovered from COVID-19. CDR3 sequence reads: CSVVGGFESYEQYF. The CDR3 DNA reads TGCAGCGTTGTTGGGGGGTTTGAGTCCTACGAGCAGTACTTC.